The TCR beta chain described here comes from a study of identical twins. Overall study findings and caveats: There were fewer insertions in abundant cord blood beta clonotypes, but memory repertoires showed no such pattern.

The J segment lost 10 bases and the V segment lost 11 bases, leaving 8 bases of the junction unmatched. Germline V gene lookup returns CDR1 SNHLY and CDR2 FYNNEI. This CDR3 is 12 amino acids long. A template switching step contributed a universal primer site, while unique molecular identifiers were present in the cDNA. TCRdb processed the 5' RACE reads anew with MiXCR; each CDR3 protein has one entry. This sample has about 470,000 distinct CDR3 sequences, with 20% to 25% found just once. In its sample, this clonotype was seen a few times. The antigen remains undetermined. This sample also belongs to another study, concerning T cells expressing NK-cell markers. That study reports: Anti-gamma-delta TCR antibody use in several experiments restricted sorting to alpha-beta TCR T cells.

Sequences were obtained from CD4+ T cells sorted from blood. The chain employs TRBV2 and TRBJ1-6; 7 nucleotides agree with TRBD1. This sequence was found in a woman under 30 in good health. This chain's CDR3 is CAGRAGGSPLHF. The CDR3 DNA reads TGTGCCGGACGGGCAGGGGGATCACCCCTCCACTTT.